The 14 T cell receptor beta chains given below trace back to one sample, sequenced in a study of cytotoxic CD8 clonotypes in ibrutinib-treated CLL. Sequencing was performed with immunoSEQ multiplex PCR; in TCRdb, only in-frame clones are kept and a portion is missing. The table has 45,000 to 50,000 clones, around half seen once; the top ten hold approximately 32%. The sample here was PBMCs, taken after 12 months of ibrutinib treatment. The receptors were gathered from a human donor with chronic lymphocytic leukemia.

The V and J genes are TRBV11-3 and TRBJ1-2, with a possible D match to TRBD1 (6 bases). Trimming removed 6 bases from V and 8 bases from J, with 19 bases in between. Germline CDR1 is SGHNT and CDR2 is YENEEA. The CDR3 has 14 amino acids. The CDR3: CASRPQTGSKGYTF. The CDR3 coding sequence is TGTGCCAGCAGGCCGCAGACAGGATCGAAAGGCTACACCTTC.

The chain carries TRBV28 and TRBJ1-2; D perhaps matches TRBD1 (5 bases). V lost 4 bases and J 6 bases, leaving 15 bases between the germline ends. Per germline, CDR1 MDHEN and CDR2 SYDVKM. This CDR3 has 14 residues. The CDR3 spells CASSSAQGTHGYTF. As DNA, the CDR3 is TGTGCCAGCAGTTCAGCTCAAGGGACCCATGGCTACACCTTC.

This clone was counted between two and nine times. V is TRBV7-2 and J is TRBJ2-7; 7 bases agree with TRBD2. The germline V gene has CDR1 SGHTA and CDR2 FQGNSA. The CDR3 runs to 15 residues. The junction had 11 bases not matched to a gene; V was cut back by 4 bases and J by 5 bases. The CDR3, as DNA: TGTGCCAGCAGCTCTGCGGCGGGGGTTCGCAACGAGCAGTACTTC. Translating gives CASSSAAGVRNEQYF.

The chain is built from TRBV5-6 and TRBJ2-5; tentatively, D is TRBD2 (6 bases). Trimming pared 0 bases from V and 7 bases from J, leaving 16 bases between. The CDR3 totals 15 residues. The germline CDR1 and CDR2 sequences are SGHDT and YYEEEE. CDR3 sequence: CASSLGRGGPGTQYF. Here the CDR3 DNA reads TGTGCCAGCAGCTTGGGCCGGGGAGGCCCTGGGACCCAGTACTTC.

This chain links TRBV9 with TRBJ1-1; TRBD1 matches at 7 bases. The germline V gene has CDR1 SGDLS and CDR2 YYNGEE. The CDR3 consists of 14 residues. With 4 bases clipped from V and 4 bases from J, the junction kept 7 bases outside the gene matches. This chain's CDR3 is CASSMTGKLTEAFF. In DNA, the CDR3 is TGTGCCAGCAGCATGACAGGGAAACTCACTGAAGCTTTCTTT.

This clone appeared a few times. The rearrangement joins TRBV6-4 to TRBJ1-5, with D possibly matching TRBD1 (6 bases). CDR3 length equals 16 residues. Germline CDR1 MRHNA, CDR2 SNTAGT. V gave up 0 bases and J gave up 3 bases, with 12 bases separating them. CDR3 loop: CASSDSGAVINQPQHF. CDR3 sequence (DNA): TGTGCCAGCAGTGACTCGGGGGCGGTCATCAATCAGCCCCAGCATTTT.

This clone was recorded only once. The J gene is TRBJ1-5, the V gene TRBV6-6, with a tentative D call TRBD1 (5 bases). Germline CDR1 reads MNHNY; CDR2 reads SVGAGI (reference sequence). Trimming left V 5 bases short and J 9 bases short, with 23 bases between. The CDR3 consists of 16 residues. The CDR3 region is CASSTPGPDPIRPQHF. As DNA, the CDR3 is TGTGCCAGCAGTACCCCAGGGCCCGACCCCATCCGGCCCCAGCATTTT.

This clone was observed a few times. The chain couples TRBV30 to TRBJ2-2; D gene uncertain. Trimming took 8 bases from V and 1 from J, leaving 8 bases between them. Germline V gene data show CDR1 as GTSNPN and CDR2 as SVGIG (reference sequence). The CDR3 totals 12 residues. This CDR3 reads CARGWNTGELFF. CDR3 DNA: TGTGCCCGAGGCTGGAACACCGGGGAGCTGTTTTTT.

This chain joins TRBV4-1 and TRBJ1-5; D gene ambiguous. Germline CDR1 reads MGHRA; CDR2 reads YSYEKL. The CDR3 totals 13 residues. Trimming pared 0 bases from V and 3 bases from J, leaving 3 bases between. The CDR3 DNA reads as TGCGCCAGCAGCCAAGAGGTCAATCAGCCCCAGCATTTT. Its protein product is CASSQEVNQPQHF.

The rearrangement joins TRBV11-3 to TRBJ2-2; D unclear. The CDR3 loop spans 16 amino acids. Germline V gene sequence: CDR1 SGHNT, CDR2 YENEEA. Trimming left V 2 bases short and J 2 bases short, with 12 bases between. In DNA, the CDR3 is TGTGCCAGCAGCTTACATGGTTCAGTTAACACCGGGGAGCTGTTTTTT. Protein sequence: CASSLHGSVNTGELFF.

V and J are TRBV19 and TRBJ2-1; 14 bases fit TRBD2. Germline CDR1 and CDR2: LNHDA and SQIVND (reference sequence). The CDR3 runs 16 residues. J was trimmed by 9 bases and V by 7 bases; bases with no gene match: 11. The CDR3 protein is CASTPGLAGGSVEQFF. Written as DNA, the CDR3 is TGTGCCAGTACCCCCGGACTAGCGGGAGGATCGGTTGAGCAGTTCTTC.

This sequence joins TRBV28 and TRBJ2-7; 9 bases agree with TRBD2. The CDR3 length is 14 residues. CDR1 MDHEN and CDR2 SYDVKM come from the germline V gene. Trimming at V came to 6 bases and at J to 4 bases, leaving 7 bases not matched to a gene. The DNA of the CDR3 is TGTGCCAGCAGGGGTAGCGGGAGAGGGTACGAGCAGTACTTC. Its protein is CASRGSGRGYEQYF.

This clone came up a few times. The chain employs TRBV5-4 and TRBJ2-7, with D perhaps matching TRBD1 (6 bases). The CDR3 is 14 residues long. Germline CDR1 SGHNT, CDR2 YYREEE (reference sequence). Trimming removed 3 bases from V and 0 bases from J, with 10 bases in between. CDR3 sequence (DNA): TGTGCCAGCAGCTCGCAGGGGCCCTCCTACGAGCAGTACTTC. This translates into CASSSQGPSYEQYF.

CDR3 residues: CASSQVLVGELFF. CDR3 bases: TGTGCCAGCAGCCAAGTCCTTGTTGGGGAGCTGTTTTTT. The rearrangement links TRBV14 to TRBJ2-2; no clear D. Germline loops: CDR1 SGHDN, CDR2 FVKESK. The CDR3 runs 13 residues. V was cut by 1 base and J by 8 bases, with 8 bases left in between.